Listed below are T cell receptor beta chains from one sample, sequenced in a study of neurological immune-mediated disorders. TCRdb reprocessed the 5' RACE reads via MiXCR and lists one record per CDR3 protein. In the table there are approximately 82,000 distinct CDR3 sequences, 2.6% of which are singletons. Sequencing was carried out using PBMCs. The receptors were gathered from a woman aged 25 to 39 with multiple sclerosis. Each CDR3 is given with its conserved first and last residue. D genes are given only for firm matches. The size entry is marked missing in some rows and otherwise reads once, few, many or a size class.

J gene: TRBJ2-4; V gene: TRBV5-1; clone size: many; D gene: .; CDR3 protein: CASSLGTRLEGKNIQYF; CDR3 DNA: TGCGCCAGCAGCTTGGGTACTAGACTGGAGGGGAAAAACATTCAGTACTTC
J gene: TRBJ2-7; V gene: TRBV2; clone size: many; D gene: .; CDR3 protein: CASVRAGDYEQYF; CDR3 DNA: TGTGCCAGCGTGAGGGCAGGTGACTACGAGCAGTACTTC
J gene: TRBJ2-1; V gene: TRBV5-1; clone size: many; D gene: TRBD2; CDR3 protein: CASSFTGGSYNEQFF; CDR3 DNA: TGCGCCAGCAGCTTCACGGGGGGGTCCTACAATGAGCAGTTCTTC
J gene: TRBJ2-7; V gene: TRBV10-3; clone size: many; D gene: TRBD1; CDR3 protein: CAISVQGASYEQYF; CDR3 DNA: TGTGCCATCAGTGTGCAGGGGGCTTCCTACGAGCAGTACTTC
J gene: TRBJ1-1; V gene: TRBV5-1; clone size: many; D gene: .; CDR3 protein: CASSLEADGSAEAFF; CDR3 DNA: TGCGCCAGCAGCTTGGAAGCGGATGGGTCTGCTGAAGCTTTCTTT
J gene: TRBJ1-1; V gene: TRBV7-6; clone size: many; D gene: .; CDR3 protein: CASSLRRADTEAFF; CDR3 DNA: TGTGCCAGCAGCCTCCGGCGGGCTGACACTGAAGCTTTCTTT
J gene: TRBJ1-5; V gene: TRBV20-1; clone size: many; D gene: .; CDR3 protein: CSASFGALGNQPQHF; CDR3 DNA: TGCAGTGCTAGTTTCGGGGCTCTTGGCAATCAGCCCCAGCATTTT
J gene: TRBJ1-2; V gene: TRBV27; clone size: many; D gene: .; CDR3 protein: CASRIGASGGYTF; CDR3 DNA: TGTGCCAGCAGAATCGGAGCCTCGGGGGGCTACACCTTC
J gene: TRBJ2-1; V gene: TRBV7-2; clone size: many; D gene: .; CDR3 protein: CASSFGSNEQFF; CDR3 DNA: TGTGCCAGCAGCTTCGGCAGCAATGAGCAGTTCTTC
J gene: TRBJ2-1; V gene: TRBV5-1; clone size: many; D gene: TRBD2; CDR3 protein: CASSLEWTSGTYNEQFF; CDR3 DNA: TGCGCCAGCAGCTTGGAGTGGACTAGCGGGACTTACAATGAGCAGTTCTTC
J gene: TRBJ2-6; V gene: TRBV7-9; clone size: few; D gene: TRBD1; CDR3 protein: CASSRGQDSGANVLTF; CDR3 DNA: TGTGCCAGCAGTCGTGGACAGGACTCTGGGGCCAACGTCCTGACTTTC
J gene: TRBJ1-1; V gene: TRBV12-3/TRBV12-4; clone size: many; D gene: .; CDR3 protein: CASSFLGETEAFF; CDR3 DNA: TGTGCCAGCAGTTTTCTGGGCGAGACTGAAGCTTTCTTT
J gene: TRBJ2-7; V gene: TRBV6-2/TRBV6-3; clone size: many; D gene: TRBD2; CDR3 protein: CASSRGTSGRARYEQYF; CDR3 DNA: TGTGCCAGCAGCCGTGGGACTAGCGGGAGGGCCCGTTACGAGCAGTACTTC
J gene: TRBJ2-1; V gene: TRBV11-3; clone size: few; D gene: TRBD1; CDR3 protein: CASSLTGTDSYNEQFF; CDR3 DNA: TGTGCCAGCAGCCTCACCGGGACAGACTCCTACAATGAGCAGTTCTTC
J gene: TRBJ2-5; V gene: TRBV6-5; clone size: .; D gene: TRBD1; CDR3 protein: CASSYPSDRGQETQYF; CDR3 DNA: TGTGCCAGCAGTTACCCATCCGACAGGGGGCAAGAGACCCAGTACTTC
J gene: TRBJ1-5; V gene: TRBV20-1; clone size: many; D gene: .; CDR3 protein: CSAQQTERNQPQHF; CDR3 DNA: TGCAGTGCTCAGCAGACAGAACGCAATCAGCCCCAGCATTTT
J gene: TRBJ1-1; V gene: TRBV27; clone size: .; D gene: .; CDR3 protein: CASSLSGVLTEAFF; CDR3 DNA: TGTGCCAGCAGTTTATCGGGGGTCCTCACTGAAGCTTTCTTT
J gene: TRBJ1-5; V gene: TRBV7-8; clone size: many; D gene: TRBD1; CDR3 protein: CASSPDRAHQPQHF; CDR3 DNA: TGTGCCAGCAGCCCGGACAGGGCCCACCAGCCCCAGCATTTT
J gene: TRBJ2-7; V gene: TRBV9; clone size: many; D gene: .; CDR3 protein: CASSVGIIPYEQYF; CDR3 DNA: TGTGCCAGCAGCGTAGGTATAATACCCTACGAGCAGTACTTC
J gene: TRBJ2-4; V gene: TRBV29-1; clone size: many; D gene: TRBD1; CDR3 protein: CSVIPGDRGLLGNIQYF; CDR3 DNA: TGCAGCGTGATCCCCGGGGACAGGGGGCTCCTCGGAAACATTCAGTACTTC
J gene: TRBJ2-1; V gene: TRBV4-3; clone size: many; D gene: TRBD2; CDR3 protein: CASSQDLAGGAYNEQFF; CDR3 DNA: TGCGCCAGCAGCCAAGATCTAGCGGGAGGCGCCTACAATGAGCAGTTCTTC
J gene: TRBJ1-3; V gene: TRBV4-3; clone size: many; D gene: TRBD1; CDR3 protein: CASSQEEGANTIYF; CDR3 DNA: TGCGCCAGCAGCCAAGAGGAGGGGGCGAACACCATATATTTT
J gene: TRBJ1-1; V gene: TRBV29-1; clone size: medium-sized; D gene: TRBD1; CDR3 protein: CSVGQGELEAFF; CDR3 DNA: TGCAGCGTTGGACAGGGGGAGCTGGAAGCTTTCTTT
J gene: TRBJ2-7; V gene: TRBV25-1; clone size: many; D gene: TRBD1; CDR3 protein: CASSGRDRGSYEQYF; CDR3 DNA: TGTGCCAGCAGTGGCCGGGACAGGGGCTCCTACGAGCAGTACTTC
J gene: TRBJ1-1; V gene: TRBV4-3; clone size: many; D gene: TRBD1; CDR3 protein: CASSQGFGTENTEAFF; CDR3 DNA: TGCGCCAGCAGCCAAGGGTTCGGGACAGAGAACACTGAAGCTTTCTTT
J gene: TRBJ2-1; V gene: TRBV7-9; clone size: many; D gene: .; CDR3 protein: CASSPRTGKFNEQFF; CDR3 DNA: TGTGCCAGCAGCCCACGTACAGGGAAATTCAATGAGCAGTTCTTC
J gene: TRBJ2-3; V gene: TRBV11-2; clone size: many; D gene: TRBD1; CDR3 protein: CASSLPGTVTDTQYF; CDR3 DNA: TGTGCCAGCAGCCTCCCCGGGACAGTCACAGATACGCAGTATTTT
J gene: TRBJ2-7; V gene: TRBV12-3/TRBV12-4; clone size: many; D gene: .; CDR3 protein: CASSLVGQGGYEQYF; CDR3 DNA: TGTGCCAGCAGTTTAGTAGGTCAGGGGGGGTACGAGCAGTACTTC
J gene: TRBJ1-2; V gene: TRBV7-2; clone size: many; D gene: TRBD1; CDR3 protein: CASSLVPRVGQGAVGYTF; CDR3 DNA: TGTGCCAGCAGCTTAGTCCCCAGGGTTGGACAGGGGGCCGTGGGCTACACCTTC
J gene: TRBJ2-3; V gene: TRBV20-1; clone size: many; D gene: TRBD1; CDR3 protein: CRTGDITDTQYF; CDR3 DNA: TGCAGGACAGGGGACATCACAGATACGCAGTATTTT
J gene: TRBJ2-2; V gene: TRBV28; clone size: many; D gene: .; CDR3 protein: CASRSTGAGTGELFF; CDR3 DNA: TGTGCCAGCAGGAGTACGGGAGCAGGCACCGGGGAGCTGTTTTTT
J gene: TRBJ2-7; V gene: TRBV2; clone size: many; D gene: .; CDR3 protein: CASKVRAANEQYF; CDR3 DNA: TGTGCCAGCAAAGTCAGGGCGGCCAACGAGCAGTACTTC
J gene: TRBJ2-5; V gene: TRBV7-2; clone size: many; D gene: TRBD2; CDR3 protein: CASSLTSGRETQYF; CDR3 DNA: TGTGCCAGCAGCCTGACTAGCGGGAGGGAGACCCAGTACTTC
J gene: TRBJ2-4; V gene: TRBV29-1; clone size: many; D gene: .; CDR3 protein: CSVEVRGSKNIQYF; CDR3 DNA: TGCAGCGTTGAAGTGAGGGGTTCCAAAAACATTCAGTACTTC
J gene: TRBJ2-2; V gene: TRBV6-5; clone size: many; D gene: .; CDR3 protein: CASSYIRANTGELFF; CDR3 DNA: TGTGCCAGCAGTTATATCAGGGCGAACACCGGGGAGCTGTTTTTT
J gene: TRBJ2-1; V gene: TRBV5-1; clone size: many; D gene: .; CDR3 protein: CASSLTGQISNEQFF; CDR3 DNA: TGCGCCAGCAGCTTGACCGGACAGATAAGCAATGAGCAGTTCTTC
J gene: TRBJ1-1; V gene: TRBV7-3; clone size: .; D gene: TRBD1; CDR3 protein: CASSLKGVRDRGYTEAFF; CDR3 DNA: TGTGCCAGCAGCTTAAAGGGAGTCCGGGACAGGGGCTATACTGAAGCTTTCTTT
J gene: TRBJ1-5; V gene: TRBV7-8; clone size: many; D gene: .; CDR3 protein: CASSLVGRGGSGGVGGNQPQHF; CDR3 DNA: TGTGCCAGCAGCTTAGTCGGAAGAGGGGGGAGCGGGGGGGTTGGTGGCAATCAGCCCCAGCATTTT
J gene: TRBJ2-7; V gene: TRBV7-6; clone size: many; D gene: TRBD1; CDR3 protein: CASSGPDRGYEQYF; CDR3 DNA: TGTGCCAGCAGCGGCCCAGACAGGGGCTACGAGCAGTACTTC
J gene: TRBJ2-1; V gene: TRBV6-6; clone size: many; D gene: .; CDR3 protein: CASNTLNEQFF; CDR3 DNA: TGTGCCAGCAACACTCTCAATGAGCAGTTCTTC
J gene: TRBJ2-3; V gene: TRBV5-1; clone size: many; D gene: TRBD1; CDR3 protein: CATYRQGRTDTQYF; CDR3 DNA: TGCGCCACCTATAGACAGGGACGCACAGATACGCAGTATTTT
J gene: TRBJ2-2; V gene: TRBV7-9; clone size: many; D gene: .; CDR3 protein: CASSLGIGFFTGELFF; CDR3 DNA: TGTGCCAGCAGCTTAGGGATTGGCTTCTTCACCGGGGAGCTGTTTTTT
J gene: TRBJ2-7; V gene: TRBV21-1; clone size: many; D gene: .; CDR3 protein: CASSKEVSDSSYEQYF; CDR3 DNA: TGTGCCAGCAGCAAAGAAGTCTCGGACAGTTCCTACGAGCAGTACTTC
J gene: TRBJ1-1; V gene: TRBV7-8; clone size: many; D gene: .; CDR3 protein: CASDPGNNAEAFF; CDR3 DNA: TGTGCCAGCGACCCGGGGAATAATGCTGAAGCTTTCTTT
J gene: TRBJ1-6; V gene: TRBV20-1; clone size: many; D gene: .; CDR3 protein: CSARVPSSYNSPLHF; CDR3 DNA: TGCAGTGCTAGGGTTCCCAGCTCCTATAATTCACCCCTCCACTTT
J gene: TRBJ2-5; V gene: TRBV7-2; clone size: many; D gene: .; CDR3 protein: CASSLGGRSAGTQYF; CDR3 DNA: TGTGCCAGCAGCTTAGGAGGGCGTTCGGCCGGGACCCAGTACTTC
J gene: TRBJ1-3; V gene: TRBV10-1; clone size: many; D gene: .; CDR3 protein: CASSEAGSSGNTIYF; CDR3 DNA: TGCGCCAGCAGTGAAGCCGGGAGCTCTGGAAACACCATATATTTT
J gene: TRBJ1-2; V gene: TRBV10-2; clone size: many; D gene: .; CDR3 protein: CASSDWAAYGYTF; CDR3 DNA: TGCGCCAGCAGTGATTGGGCTGCCTATGGCTACACCTTC
J gene: TRBJ2-3; V gene: TRBV12-5; clone size: many; D gene: .; CDR3 protein: CASGQGPLSDTQYF; CDR3 DNA: TGTGCTAGTGGTCAGGGACCCCTTTCGGATACGCAGTATTTT
J gene: TRBJ2-5; V gene: TRBV18; clone size: medium-sized; D gene: .; CDR3 protein: CASSPGETQYF; CDR3 DNA: TGCGCCAGCAGCCCCGGCGAGACCCAGTACTTC
J gene: TRBJ1-1; V gene: TRBV5-1; clone size: many; D gene: .; CDR3 protein: CASSLAQGNTEAFF; CDR3 DNA: TGCGCCAGCAGCTTGGCCCAGGGGAACACTGAAGCTTTCTTT